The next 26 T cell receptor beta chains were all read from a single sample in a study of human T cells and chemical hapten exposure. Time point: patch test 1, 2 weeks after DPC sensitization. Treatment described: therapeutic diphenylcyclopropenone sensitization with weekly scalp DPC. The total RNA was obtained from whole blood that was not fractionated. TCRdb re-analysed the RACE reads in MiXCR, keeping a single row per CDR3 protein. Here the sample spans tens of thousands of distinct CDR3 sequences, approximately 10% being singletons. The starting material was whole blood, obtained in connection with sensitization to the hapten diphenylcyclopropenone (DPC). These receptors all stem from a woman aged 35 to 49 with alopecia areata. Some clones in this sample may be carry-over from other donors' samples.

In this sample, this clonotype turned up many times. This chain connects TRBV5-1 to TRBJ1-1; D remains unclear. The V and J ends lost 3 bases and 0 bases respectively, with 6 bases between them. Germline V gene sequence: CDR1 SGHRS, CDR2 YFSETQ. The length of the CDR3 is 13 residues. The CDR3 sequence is CASSSTVNTEAFF. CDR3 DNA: TGCGCCAGCAGCTCGACCGTGAACACTGAAGCTTTCTTT.

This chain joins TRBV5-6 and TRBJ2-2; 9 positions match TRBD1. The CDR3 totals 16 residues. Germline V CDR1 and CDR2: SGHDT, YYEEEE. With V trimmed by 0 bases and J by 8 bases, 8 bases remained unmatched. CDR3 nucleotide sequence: TGTGCCAGCAGCTTGGAAGGACAGGGGTCTTATGGGGAGCTGTTTTTT. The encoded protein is CASSLEGQGSYGELFF.

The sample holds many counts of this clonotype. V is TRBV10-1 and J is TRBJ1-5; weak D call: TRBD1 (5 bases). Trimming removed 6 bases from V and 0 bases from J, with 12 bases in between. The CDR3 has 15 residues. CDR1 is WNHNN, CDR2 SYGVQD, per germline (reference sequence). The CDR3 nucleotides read TGCGCCAGCAGCGCTGACAGCTATAGCAATCAGCCCCAGCATTTT. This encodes CASSADSYSNQPQHF.

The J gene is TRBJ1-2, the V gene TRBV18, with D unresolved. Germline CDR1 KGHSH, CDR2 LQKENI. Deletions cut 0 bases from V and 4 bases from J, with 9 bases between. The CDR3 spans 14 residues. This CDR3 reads CASSPPVGSYGYTF. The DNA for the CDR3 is TGTGCCAGCTCACCACCGGTGGGTTCCTATGGCTACACCTTC.

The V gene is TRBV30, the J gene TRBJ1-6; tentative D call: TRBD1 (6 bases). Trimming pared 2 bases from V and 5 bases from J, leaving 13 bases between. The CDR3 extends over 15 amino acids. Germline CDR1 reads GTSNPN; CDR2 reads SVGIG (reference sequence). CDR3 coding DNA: TGTGCCTGGAGTATCCCGGGGGCCGATAATTCACCCCTCCACTTT. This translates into CAWSIPGADNSPLHF.

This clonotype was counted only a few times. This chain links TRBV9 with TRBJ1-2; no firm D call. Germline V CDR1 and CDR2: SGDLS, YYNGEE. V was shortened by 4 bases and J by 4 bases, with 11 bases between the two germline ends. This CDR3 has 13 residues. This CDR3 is CASSTMPSYGYTF. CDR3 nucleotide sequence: TGTGCCAGCAGCACAATGCCCAGCTATGGCTACACCTTC.

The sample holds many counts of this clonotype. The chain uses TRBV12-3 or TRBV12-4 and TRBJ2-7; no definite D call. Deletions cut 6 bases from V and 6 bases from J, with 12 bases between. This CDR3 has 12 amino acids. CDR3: CASSLTGVEQYF. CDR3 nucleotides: TGTGCCAGCAGCCTGACTGGGGTCGAGCAGTACTTC.

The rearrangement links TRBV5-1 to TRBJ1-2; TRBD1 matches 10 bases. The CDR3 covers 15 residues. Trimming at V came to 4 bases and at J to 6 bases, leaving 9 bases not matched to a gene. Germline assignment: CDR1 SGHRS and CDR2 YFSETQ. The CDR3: CASSPEGQGFDGYTF. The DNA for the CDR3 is TGCGCCAGCAGCCCGGAGGGACAGGGGTTTGATGGCTACACCTTC.

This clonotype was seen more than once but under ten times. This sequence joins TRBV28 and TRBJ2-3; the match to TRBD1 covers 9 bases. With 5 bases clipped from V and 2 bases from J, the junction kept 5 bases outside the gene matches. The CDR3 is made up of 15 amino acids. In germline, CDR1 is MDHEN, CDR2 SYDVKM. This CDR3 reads CASSTRQGVTDTQYF. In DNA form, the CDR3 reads TGTGCCAGCAGTACCCGACAGGGGGTCACAGATACGCAGTATTTT.

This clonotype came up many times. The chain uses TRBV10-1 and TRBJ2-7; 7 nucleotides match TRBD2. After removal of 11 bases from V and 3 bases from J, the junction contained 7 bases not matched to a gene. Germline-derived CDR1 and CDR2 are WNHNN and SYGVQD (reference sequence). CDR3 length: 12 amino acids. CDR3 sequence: CAGRGTHYEQYF. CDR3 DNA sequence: TGCGCCGGGCGGGGGACCCACTACGAGCAGTACTTC.

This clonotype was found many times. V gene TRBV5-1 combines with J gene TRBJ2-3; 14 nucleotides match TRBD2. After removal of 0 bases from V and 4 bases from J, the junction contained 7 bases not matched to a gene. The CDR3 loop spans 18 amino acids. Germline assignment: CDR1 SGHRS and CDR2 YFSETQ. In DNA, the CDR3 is TGCGCCAGCAGCTTGGTAGGGACTAGCGGGAGAAGACCAGATACGCAGTATTTT. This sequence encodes CASSLVGTSGRRPDTQYF.

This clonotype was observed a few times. In DNA, the CDR3 is TGCAGTGCTAGATGGACACCTGGCTACACCTTC. This codes for CSARWTPGYTF. The chain carries TRBV20-1 and TRBJ1-2, with TRBD1 as a possible D gene (5 bases). The CDR3 length is 11 residues. V lost 2 bases and J 7 bases, leaving 8 bases between the germline ends. The V gene's germline CDR1 is DFQATT and CDR2 SNEGSKA (reference sequence).

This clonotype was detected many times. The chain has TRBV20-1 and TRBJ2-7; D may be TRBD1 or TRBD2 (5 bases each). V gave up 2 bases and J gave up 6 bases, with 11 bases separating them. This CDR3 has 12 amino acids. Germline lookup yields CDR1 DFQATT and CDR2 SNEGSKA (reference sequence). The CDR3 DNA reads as TGCAGTGCTAGAAAGGATGGGACCGAGCAGTACTTC. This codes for CSARKDGTEQYF.

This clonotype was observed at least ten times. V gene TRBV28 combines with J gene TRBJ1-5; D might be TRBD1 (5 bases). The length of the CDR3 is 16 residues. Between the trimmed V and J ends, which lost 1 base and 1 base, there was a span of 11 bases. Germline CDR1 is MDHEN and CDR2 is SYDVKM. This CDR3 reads CASSLSGKGSNQPQHF. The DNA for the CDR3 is TGTGCCAGCAGTTTATCAGGGAAGGGGAGCAATCAGCCCCAGCATTTT. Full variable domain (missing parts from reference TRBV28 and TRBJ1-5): DVKVTQSSRYLVKRTGEKVFLECVQDMDHENMFWYRQDPGLGLRLIYFSYDVKMKEKGDIPEGYSVSREKKERFSLILESASTNQTSMYLCASSLSGKGSNQPQHFGDGTRLSIL.

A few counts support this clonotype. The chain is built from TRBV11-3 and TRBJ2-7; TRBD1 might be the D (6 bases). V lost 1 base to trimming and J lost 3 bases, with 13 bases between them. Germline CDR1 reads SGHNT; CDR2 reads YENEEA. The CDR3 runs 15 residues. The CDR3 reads CASSLASDSSYEQYF. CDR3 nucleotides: TGTGCCAGCAGCTTAGCCTCGGACAGCAGCTACGAGCAGTACTTC.

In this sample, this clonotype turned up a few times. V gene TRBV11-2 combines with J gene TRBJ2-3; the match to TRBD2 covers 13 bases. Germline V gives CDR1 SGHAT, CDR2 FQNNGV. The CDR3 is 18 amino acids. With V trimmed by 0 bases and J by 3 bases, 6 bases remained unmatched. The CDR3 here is CASSLDPGTSGKTDTQYF. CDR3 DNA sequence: TGTGCCAGCAGCTTAGATCCGGGGACTAGCGGGAAAACAGATACGCAGTATTTT.

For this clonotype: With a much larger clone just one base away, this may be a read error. The CDR3 region is CASSLMSPGTGIDVQYF. In nucleotides, the CDR3 is TGTGCCAGCAGCTTAATGTCTCCCGGGACAGGTATCGACGTGCAGTACTTC. The chain employs TRBV7-3 and TRBJ2-7; 8 nucleotides line up with TRBD1. From germline, CDR1 is SGHTA and CDR2 FQGTGA. Germline trimming cut 1 base from V and 9 bases from J; bases unmatched to any gene: 17. The CDR3 spans 17 residues.

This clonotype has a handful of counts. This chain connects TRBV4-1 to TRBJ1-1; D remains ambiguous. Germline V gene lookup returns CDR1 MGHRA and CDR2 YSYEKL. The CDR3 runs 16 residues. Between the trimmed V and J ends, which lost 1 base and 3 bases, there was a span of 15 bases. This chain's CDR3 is CASSQVAGREDTEAFF. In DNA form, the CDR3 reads TGCGCCAGCAGCCAAGTTGCTGGTAGGGAAGACACTGAAGCTTTCTTT.

In nucleotides, the CDR3 is TGTGCCAGCAGTGACCTAGGGGAGACCCAGTACTTC. Residues: CASSDLGETQYF. This chain uses TRBV2 with TRBJ2-5; D is uncertain. The CDR3 has 12 residues. V lost 3 bases and J lost 5, with 7 bases in between. CDR1 SNHLY and CDR2 FYNNEI come from the germline V gene.

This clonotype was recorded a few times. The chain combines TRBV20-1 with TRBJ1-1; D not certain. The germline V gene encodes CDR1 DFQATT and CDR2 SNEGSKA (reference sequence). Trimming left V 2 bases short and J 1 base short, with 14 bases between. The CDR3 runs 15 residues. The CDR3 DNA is TGCAGTGCTAGAAGGGCAGGAGATCGGAACACTGAAGCTTTCTTT. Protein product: CSARRAGDRNTEAFF.

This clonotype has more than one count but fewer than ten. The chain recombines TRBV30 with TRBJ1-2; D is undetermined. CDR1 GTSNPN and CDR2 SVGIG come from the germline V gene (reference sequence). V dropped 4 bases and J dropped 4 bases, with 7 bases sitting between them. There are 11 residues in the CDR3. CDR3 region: CAWTGLYGYTF. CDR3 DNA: TGTGCCTGGACTGGACTCTATGGCTACACCTTC.

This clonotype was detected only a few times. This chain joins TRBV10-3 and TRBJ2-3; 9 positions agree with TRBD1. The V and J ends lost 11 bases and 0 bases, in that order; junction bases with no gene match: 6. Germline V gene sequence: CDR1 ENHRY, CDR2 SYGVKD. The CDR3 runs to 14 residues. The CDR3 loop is CAATGGPSTDTQYF. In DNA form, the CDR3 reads TGTGCCGCCACAGGGGGCCCTAGCACAGATACGCAGTATTTT.

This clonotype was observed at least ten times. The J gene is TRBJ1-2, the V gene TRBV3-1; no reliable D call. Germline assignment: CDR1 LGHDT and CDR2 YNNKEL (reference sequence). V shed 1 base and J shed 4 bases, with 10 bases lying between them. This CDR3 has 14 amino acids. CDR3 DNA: TGTGCCAGCAGCCAAGTAGGGTGGGCCTATGGCTACACCTTC. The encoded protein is CASSQVGWAYGYTF.

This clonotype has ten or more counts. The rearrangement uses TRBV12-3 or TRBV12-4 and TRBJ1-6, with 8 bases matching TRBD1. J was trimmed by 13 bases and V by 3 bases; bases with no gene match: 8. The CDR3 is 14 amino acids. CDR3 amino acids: CASSFRTGPSPLHF. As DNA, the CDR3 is TGTGCCAGCAGTTTTAGGACAGGGCCGTCTCCCCTCCACTTT.

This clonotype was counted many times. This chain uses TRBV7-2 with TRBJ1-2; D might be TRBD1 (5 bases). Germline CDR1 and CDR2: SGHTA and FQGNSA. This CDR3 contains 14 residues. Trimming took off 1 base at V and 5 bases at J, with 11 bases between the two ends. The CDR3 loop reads CASSLVAGIYGYTF. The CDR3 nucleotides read TGTGCCAGCAGCTTAGTAGCAGGGATATATGGCTACACCTTC.

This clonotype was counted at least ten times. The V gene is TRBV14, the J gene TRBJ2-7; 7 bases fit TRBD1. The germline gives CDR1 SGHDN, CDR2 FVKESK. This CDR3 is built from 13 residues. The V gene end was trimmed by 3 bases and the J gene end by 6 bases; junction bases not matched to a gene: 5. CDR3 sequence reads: CASSQTTGSEQYF. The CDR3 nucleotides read TGTGCCAGCAGCCAGACGACAGGGTCCGAGCAGTACTTC.